A single sample is the source of the 3 T cell receptor beta chains below, sequenced in a study of tumor and adjacent non-tumor tissue in lung cancer. TCRbeta libraries were built with three rounds of nested PCR, modified from ARM-PCR. TCRdb reanalysed the multiplex PCR reads using MiXCR and keeps one entry per CDR3 protein. This table has more than 95,000 distinct CDR3 sequences, 66% appearing once. This sample's RNA came from whole unsorted tissue. Sequenced: lung tumor tissue. All receptors come from a man in his thirties or forties with non-small cell lung cancer.

Of note for this clonotype: Here the CDR3 omits its conserved ending phenylalanine or tryptophan, so a read error is the likely source. The rearrangement joins TRBV7-9 to TRBJ2-7, with D possibly TRBD2 on 5 matching bases. The germline V gene encodes CDR1 SEHNR and CDR2 FQNEAQ (reference sequence). V lost 6 bases and J lost 1, with 13 bases in between. The CDR3 covers 14 residues. DNA for the CDR3: TGTGCCAGCAGTCACTCGACTACATCCTACGAGCAGTACTAC. This sequence encodes CASSHSTTSYEQYY.

As concerns this clonotype: No conserved phenylalanine or tryptophan is present at the end of the CDR3, so a read error is the likely explanation. The V call is TRBV6-5, the J call TRBJ1-2; a possible D gene is TRBD1 (6 bases). With 5 bases removed from V and 2 bases from J, the gap between germline ends came to 12 bases. The CDR3 length is 14 residues. The germline CDR1 and CDR2 sequences are MNHEY and SVGAGI. The CDR3 sequence is CASSLTGLNYGYTS. The DNA for the CDR3 is TGTGCCAGCAGTCTAACAGGGCTCAACTATGGCTACACCTCC.

In the case of this clonotype: At one of its ends the junction is not consistent with the germline gene, which may arise from a read error. J is TRBJ1-4 and V is TRBV20-1; tentatively, D is TRBD1 (6 bases). The CDR3 has 12 amino acids. The V gene's germline CDR1 is DFQATT and CDR2 SNEGSKA (reference sequence). The DNA of the CDR3 is TGCAATGCTTACAGGGAGAATGAAAAACTGTTTTTT. Its translation: CNAYRENEKLFF.